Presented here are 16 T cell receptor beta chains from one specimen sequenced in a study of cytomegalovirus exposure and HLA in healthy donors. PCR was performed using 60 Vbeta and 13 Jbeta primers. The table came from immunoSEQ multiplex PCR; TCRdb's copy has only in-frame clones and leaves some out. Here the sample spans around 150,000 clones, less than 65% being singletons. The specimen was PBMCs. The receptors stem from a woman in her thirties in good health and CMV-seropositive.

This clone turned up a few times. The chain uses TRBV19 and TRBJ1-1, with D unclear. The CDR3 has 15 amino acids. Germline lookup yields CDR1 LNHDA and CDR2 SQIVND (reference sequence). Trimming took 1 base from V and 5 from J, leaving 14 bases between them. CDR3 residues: CASSIGLIQMTEAFF. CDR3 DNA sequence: TGTGCCAGTAGTATAGGGTTGATCCAGATGACTGAAGCTTTCTTT.

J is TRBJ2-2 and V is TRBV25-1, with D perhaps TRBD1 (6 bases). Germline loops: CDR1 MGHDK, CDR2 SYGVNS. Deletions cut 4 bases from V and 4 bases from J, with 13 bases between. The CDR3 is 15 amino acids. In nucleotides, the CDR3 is TGTGCCAGCAGTGCCCCAGGGGTATTCACCGGGGAGCTGTTTTTT. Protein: CASSAPGVFTGELFF.

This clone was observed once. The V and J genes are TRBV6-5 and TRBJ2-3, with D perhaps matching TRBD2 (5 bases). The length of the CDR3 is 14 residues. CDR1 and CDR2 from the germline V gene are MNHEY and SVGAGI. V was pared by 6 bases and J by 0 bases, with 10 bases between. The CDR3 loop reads CASSFTSSTDTQYF. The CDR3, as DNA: TGTGCCAGCAGCTTTACTAGTAGCACAGATACGCAGTATTTT.

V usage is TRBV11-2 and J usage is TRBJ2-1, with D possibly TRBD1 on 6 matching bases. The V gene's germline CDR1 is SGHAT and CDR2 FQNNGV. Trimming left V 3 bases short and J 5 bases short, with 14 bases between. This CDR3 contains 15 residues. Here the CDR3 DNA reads TGTGCCAGCAGCTTTGAGTGGGACATCAACAATGAGCAGTTCTTC. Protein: CASSFEWDINNEQFF.

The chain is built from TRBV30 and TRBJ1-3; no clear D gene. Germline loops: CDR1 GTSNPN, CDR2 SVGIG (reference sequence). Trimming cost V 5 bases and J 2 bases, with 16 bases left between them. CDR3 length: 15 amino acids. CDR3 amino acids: CAWDSAGRTGNTIYF. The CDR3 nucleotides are TGTGCCTGGGATTCGGCGGGGAGAACTGGAAACACCATATATTTT.

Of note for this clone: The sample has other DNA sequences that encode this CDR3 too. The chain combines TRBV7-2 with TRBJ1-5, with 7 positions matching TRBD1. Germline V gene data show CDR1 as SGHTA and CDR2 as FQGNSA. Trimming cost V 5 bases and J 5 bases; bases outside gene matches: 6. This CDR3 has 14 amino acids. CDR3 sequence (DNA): TGTGCCAGCAGCCCCCGGACAGGAGATCAGCCCCAGCATTTT. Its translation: CASSPRTGDQPQHF.

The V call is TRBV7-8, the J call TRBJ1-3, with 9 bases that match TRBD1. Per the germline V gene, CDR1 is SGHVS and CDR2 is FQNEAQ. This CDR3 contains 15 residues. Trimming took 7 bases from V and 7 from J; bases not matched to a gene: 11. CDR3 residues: CASTLMGTGSNTIYF. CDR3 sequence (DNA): TGTGCCAGCACCCTTATGGGGACAGGGTCTAACACCATATATTTT. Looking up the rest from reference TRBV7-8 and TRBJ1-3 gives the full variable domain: GAGVSQSPRYKVAKRGQDVALRCDPISGHVSLFWYQQALGQGPEFLTYFQNEAQLDKSGLPSDRFFAERPEGSVSTLKIQRTQQEDSAVYLCASTLMGTGSNTIYFGEGSWLTVV.

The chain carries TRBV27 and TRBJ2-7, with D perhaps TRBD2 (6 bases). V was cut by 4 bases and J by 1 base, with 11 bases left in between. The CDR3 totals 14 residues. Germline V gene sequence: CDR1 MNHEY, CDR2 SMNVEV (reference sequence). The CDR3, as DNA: TGTGCCAGCAGTTGGAAGGGAGGATCCTACGAGCAGTACTTC. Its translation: CASSWKGGSYEQYF.

The CDR3 coding sequence is TGTGCCAGCAGCTTCGACTCAGAGCGGGAGGCCCCAGATACGCAGTATTTT. Protein sequence: CASSFDSEREAPDTQYF. The V call is TRBV13, the J call TRBJ2-3; 9 bases line up with TRBD2. The CDR3 runs to 17 residues. Germline V lookup: CDR1 PRHDT, CDR2 FYEKMQ (reference sequence). V gave up 3 bases and J gave up 4 bases; unmatched junction bases: 11.

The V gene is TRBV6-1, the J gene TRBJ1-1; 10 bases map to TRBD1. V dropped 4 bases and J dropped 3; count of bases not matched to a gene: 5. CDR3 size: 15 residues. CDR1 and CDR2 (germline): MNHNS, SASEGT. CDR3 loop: CASSARTGGYTEAFF. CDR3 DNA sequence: TGTGCCAGCAGTGCCCGGACAGGGGGTTACACTGAAGCTTTCTTT.

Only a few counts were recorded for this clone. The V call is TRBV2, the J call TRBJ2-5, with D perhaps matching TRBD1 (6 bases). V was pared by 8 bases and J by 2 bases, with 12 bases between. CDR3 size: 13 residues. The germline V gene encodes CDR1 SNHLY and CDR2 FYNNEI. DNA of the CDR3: TGTGCCAGCTCCCCAGGACAGCAAGAGACCCAGTACTTC. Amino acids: CASSPGQQETQYF.

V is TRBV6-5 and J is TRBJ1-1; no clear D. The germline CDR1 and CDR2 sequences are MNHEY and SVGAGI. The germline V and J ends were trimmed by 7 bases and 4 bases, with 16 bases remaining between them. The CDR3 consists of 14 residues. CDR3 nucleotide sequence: TGTGCCAGCAAGACCCGAGAGGAGAGCACTGAAGCTTTCTTT. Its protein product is CASKTREESTEAFF.

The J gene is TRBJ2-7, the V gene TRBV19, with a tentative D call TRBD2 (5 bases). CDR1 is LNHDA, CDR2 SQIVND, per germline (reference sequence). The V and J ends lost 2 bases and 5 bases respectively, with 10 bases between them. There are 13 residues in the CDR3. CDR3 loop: CASSISDGNEQYF. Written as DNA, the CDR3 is TGTGCCAGTAGTATATCCGACGGGAACGAGCAGTACTTC.

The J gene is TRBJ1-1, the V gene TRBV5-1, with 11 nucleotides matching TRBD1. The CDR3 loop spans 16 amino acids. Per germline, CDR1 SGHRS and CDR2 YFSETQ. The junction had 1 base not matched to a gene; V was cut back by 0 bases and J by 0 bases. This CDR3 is CASSLGTGGLNTEAFF. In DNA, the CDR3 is TGCGCCAGCAGCTTGGGGACAGGGGGCCTGAACACTGAAGCTTTCTTT.

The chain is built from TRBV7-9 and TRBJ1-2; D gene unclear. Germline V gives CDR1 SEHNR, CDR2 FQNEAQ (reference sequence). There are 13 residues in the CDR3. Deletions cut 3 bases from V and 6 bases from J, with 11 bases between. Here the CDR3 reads CASSFAQANGYTF. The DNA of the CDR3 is TGTGCCAGCAGCTTCGCGCAGGCTAATGGCTACACCTTC.

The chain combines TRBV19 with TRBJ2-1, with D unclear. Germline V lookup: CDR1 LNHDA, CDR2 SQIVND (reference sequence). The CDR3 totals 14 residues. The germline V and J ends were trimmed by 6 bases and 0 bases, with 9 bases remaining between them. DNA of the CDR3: TGTGCCAGTAGGTCTAAGAGCTCCTACAATGAGCAGTTCTTC. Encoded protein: CASRSKSSYNEQFF.